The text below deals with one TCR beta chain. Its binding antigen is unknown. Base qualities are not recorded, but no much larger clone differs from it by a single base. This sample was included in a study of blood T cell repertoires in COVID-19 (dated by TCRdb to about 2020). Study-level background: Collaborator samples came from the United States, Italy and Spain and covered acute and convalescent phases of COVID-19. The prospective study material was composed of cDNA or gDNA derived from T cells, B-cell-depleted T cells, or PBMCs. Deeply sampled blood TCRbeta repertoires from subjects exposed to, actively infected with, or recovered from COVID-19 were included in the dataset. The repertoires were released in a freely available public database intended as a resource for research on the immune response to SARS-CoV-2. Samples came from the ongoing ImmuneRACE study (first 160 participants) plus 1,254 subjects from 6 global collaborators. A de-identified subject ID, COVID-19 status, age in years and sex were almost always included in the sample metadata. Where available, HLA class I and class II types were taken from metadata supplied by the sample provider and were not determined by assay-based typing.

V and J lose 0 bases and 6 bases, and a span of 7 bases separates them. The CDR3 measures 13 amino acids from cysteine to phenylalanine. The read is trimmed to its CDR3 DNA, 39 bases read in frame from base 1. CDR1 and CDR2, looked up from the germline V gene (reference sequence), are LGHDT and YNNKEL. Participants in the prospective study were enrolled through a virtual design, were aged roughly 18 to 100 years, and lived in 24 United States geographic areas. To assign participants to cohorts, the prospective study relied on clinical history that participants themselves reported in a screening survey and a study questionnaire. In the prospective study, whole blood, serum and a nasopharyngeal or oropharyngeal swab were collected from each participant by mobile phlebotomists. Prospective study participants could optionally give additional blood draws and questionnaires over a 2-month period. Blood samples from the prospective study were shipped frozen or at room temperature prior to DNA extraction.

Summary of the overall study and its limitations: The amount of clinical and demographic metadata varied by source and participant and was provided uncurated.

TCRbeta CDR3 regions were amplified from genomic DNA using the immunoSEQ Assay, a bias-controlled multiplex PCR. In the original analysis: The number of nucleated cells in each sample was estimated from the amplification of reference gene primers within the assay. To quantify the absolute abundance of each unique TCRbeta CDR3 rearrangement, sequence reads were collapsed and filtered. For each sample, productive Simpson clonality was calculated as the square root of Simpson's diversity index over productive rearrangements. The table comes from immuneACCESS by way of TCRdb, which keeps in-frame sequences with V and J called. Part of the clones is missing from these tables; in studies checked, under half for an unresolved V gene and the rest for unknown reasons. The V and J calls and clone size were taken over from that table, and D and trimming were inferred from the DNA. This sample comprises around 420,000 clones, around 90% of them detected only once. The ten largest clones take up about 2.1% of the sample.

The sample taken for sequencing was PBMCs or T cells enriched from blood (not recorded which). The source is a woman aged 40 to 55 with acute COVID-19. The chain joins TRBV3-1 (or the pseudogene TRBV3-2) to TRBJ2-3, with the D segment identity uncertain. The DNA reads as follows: TGTGCCAGCAGCCAAGATGTCCTCGATACGCAGTATTTT. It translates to CASSQDVLDTQYF.